The sequence of this T cell receptor beta chain was determined in a study of T cell repertoires in cytomegalovirus infection. Study details: Recently identified HLA-C-restricted CMV epitopes were used, and well-studied HLA-B-restricted CMV epitopes were used as well. Through public TCR beta signatures, both CMV infection and matching HLA type were indicated.

The V gene's germline CDR1 is SGHVS and CDR2 FNYEAQ. The CDR3 has 16 amino acids. V was trimmed by 0 bases and J by 2 bases, leaving 14 bases between them. Findings and limits, study-wide: The study identified carriers of CMV plus the relevant HLA from cumulative public TCR beta family frequency.

Regarding this clonotype: Its antigen remains unknown.

TCRdb redid the calling of the reads with MiXCR, one entry per CDR3 protein. The sample holds around 310,000 distinct CDR3 sequences, just under 30% seen once. The receptor was derived from a human donor in good health (CMV status not recorded). Some clones in this sample may be carry-over from other donors' samples. Specimen: cultured PBMCs, collected from culture after CMV antigen stimulation. J is TRBJ2-7 and V is TRBV7-6; TRBD2 is a possible D gene (6 bases). Here the CDR3 reads CASSLAGLTGAYEQYF. The CDR3 bases are TGTGCCAGCAGCTTAGCGGGACTTACAGGCGCCTACGAGCAGTACTTC.